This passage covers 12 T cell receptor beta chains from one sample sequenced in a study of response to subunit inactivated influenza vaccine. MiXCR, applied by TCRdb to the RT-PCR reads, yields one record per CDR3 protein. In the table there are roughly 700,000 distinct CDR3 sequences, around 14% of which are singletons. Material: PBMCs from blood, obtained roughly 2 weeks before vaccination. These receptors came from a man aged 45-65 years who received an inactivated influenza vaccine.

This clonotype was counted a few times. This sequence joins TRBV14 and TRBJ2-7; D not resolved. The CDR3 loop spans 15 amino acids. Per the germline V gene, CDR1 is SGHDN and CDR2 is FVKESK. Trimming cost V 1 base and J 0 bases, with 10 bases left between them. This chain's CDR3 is CASSQGHSSSYEQYF. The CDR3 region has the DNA TGTGCCAGCAGCCAAGGTCACAGCAGCTCCTACGAGCAGTACTTC.

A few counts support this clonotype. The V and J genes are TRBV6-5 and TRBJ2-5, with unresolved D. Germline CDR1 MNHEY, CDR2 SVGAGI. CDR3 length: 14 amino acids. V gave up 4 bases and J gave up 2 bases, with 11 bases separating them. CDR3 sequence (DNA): TGTGCCAGCAGTTTCTACCGGAGTCAAGAGACCCAGTACTTC. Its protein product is CASSFYRSQETQYF.

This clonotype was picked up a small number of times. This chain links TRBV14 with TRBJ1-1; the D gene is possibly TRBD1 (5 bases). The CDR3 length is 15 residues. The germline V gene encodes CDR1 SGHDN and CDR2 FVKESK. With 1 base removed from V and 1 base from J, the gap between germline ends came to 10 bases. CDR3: CASSQAWTRNTEAFF. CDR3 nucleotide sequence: TGTGCCAGCAGCCAAGCCTGGACAAGGAACACTGAAGCTTTCTTT.

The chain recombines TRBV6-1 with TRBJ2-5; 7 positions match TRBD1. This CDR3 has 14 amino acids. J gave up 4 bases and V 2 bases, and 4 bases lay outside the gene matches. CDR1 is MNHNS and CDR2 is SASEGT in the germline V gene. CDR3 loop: CASSERSGGETQYF. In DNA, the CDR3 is TGTGCCAGCAGTGAAAGGTCAGGGGGAGAGACCCAGTACTTC.

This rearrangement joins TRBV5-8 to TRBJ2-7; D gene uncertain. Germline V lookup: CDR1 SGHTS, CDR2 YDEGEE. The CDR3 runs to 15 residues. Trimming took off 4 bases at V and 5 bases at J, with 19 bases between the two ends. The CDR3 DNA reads TGTGCCAGCAGCCCAACCTCGGAATTGGGTCACGAGCAGTACTTC. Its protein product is CASSPTSELGHEQYF.

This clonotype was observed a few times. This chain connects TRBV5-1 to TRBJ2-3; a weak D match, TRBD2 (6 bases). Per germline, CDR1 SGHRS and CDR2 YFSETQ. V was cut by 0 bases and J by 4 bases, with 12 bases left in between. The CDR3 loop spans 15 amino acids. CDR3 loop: CASSLEGGWSDTQYF. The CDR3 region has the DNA TGCGCCAGCAGCTTGGAGGGAGGCTGGTCAGATACGCAGTATTTT.

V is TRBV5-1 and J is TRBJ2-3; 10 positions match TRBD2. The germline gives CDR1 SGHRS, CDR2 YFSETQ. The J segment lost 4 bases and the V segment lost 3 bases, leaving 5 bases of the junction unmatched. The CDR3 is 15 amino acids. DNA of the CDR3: TGCGCCAGCAGCTGGCCTAGCGGGAGATCAGATACGCAGTATTTT. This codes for CASSWPSGRSDTQYF.

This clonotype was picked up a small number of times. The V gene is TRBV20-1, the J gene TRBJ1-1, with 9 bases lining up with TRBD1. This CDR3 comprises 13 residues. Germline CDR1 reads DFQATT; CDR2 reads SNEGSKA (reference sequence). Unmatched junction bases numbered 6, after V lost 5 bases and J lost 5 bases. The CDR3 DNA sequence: TGCAGTGCTTTGGGACAGGGAAGAACTGAAGCTTTCTTT. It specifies CSALGQGRTEAFF.

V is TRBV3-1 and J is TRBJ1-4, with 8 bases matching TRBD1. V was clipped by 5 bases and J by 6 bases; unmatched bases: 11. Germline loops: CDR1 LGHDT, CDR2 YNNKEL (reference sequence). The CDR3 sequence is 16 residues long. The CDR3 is CASSSRGGQGYEKLFF. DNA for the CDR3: TGTGCCAGCAGCAGCCGGGGAGGACAGGGTTATGAAAAACTGTTTTTT.

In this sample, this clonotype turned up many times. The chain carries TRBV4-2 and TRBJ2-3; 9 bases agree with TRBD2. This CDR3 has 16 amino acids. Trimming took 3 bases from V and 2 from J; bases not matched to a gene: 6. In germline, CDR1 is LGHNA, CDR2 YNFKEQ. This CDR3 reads CASSQLAGSYTDTQYF. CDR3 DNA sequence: TGTGCCAGCAGCCAGCTAGCGGGGTCCTACACAGATACGCAGTATTTT.

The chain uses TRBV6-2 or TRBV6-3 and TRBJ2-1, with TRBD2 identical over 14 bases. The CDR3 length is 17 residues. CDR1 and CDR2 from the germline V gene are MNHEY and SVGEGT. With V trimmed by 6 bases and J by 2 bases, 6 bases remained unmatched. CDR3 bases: TGTGCCAGCAGCCATGGGACTAGCGGGGGACCCTACAATGAGCAGTTCTTC. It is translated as CASSHGTSGGPYNEQFF.

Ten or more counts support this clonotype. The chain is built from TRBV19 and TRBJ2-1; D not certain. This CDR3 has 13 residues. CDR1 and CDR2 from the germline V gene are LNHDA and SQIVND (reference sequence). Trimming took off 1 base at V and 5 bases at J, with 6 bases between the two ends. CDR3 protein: CASSIGLNNEQFF. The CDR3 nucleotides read TGTGCCAGTAGTATAGGGCTGAACAATGAGCAGTTCTTC.